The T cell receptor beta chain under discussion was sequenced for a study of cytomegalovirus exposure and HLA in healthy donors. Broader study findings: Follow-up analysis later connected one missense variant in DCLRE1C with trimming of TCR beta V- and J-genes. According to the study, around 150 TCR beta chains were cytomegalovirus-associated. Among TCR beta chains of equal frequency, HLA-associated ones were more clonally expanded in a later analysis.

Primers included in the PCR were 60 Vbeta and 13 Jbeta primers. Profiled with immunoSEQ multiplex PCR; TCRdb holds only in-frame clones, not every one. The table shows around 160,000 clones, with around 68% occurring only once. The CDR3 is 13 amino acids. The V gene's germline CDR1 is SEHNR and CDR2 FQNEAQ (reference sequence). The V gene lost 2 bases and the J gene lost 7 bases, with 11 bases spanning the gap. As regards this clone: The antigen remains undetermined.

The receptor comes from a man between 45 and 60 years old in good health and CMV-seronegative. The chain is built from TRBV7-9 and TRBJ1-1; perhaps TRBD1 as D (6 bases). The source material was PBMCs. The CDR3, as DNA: TGTGCCAGCAGCTTATTAGGGGGGGGTGAAGCTTTCTTT. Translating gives CASSLLGGGEAFF.